What follows are 19 T cell receptor beta chains derived from one specimen sequenced in a study of OX40 agonist ivuxolimab in advanced cancers. Library construction relied on the immunoSEQ multiplex PCR assay. TCRdb took over this immuneACCESS table, retaining in-frame rearrangements with V and J assigned. Such tables are incomplete; in checked studies, under half of the missing clones stem from an unresolved V gene, and the remainder is unexplained. This sample comprises approximately 82,000 clones, 75% to 90% of them detected only once. The top ten clones comprise around 0.84% of the sample. This material consisted of CD4+ or CD8+ T cells sorted from blood, taken in a trial of the OX40 agonist ivuxolimab. The receptors come from an adult with an advanced solid tumor such as melanoma, head and neck, liver or kidney cancer.

The chain employs TRBV7-2 and TRBJ2-1; D gene unclear. The germline V and J ends were trimmed by 5 bases and 5 bases, with 10 bases remaining between them. CDR1 is SGHTA, CDR2 FQGNSA, per germline. The CDR3 contains 13 residues. The CDR3 sequence is CASSPGPNNEQFF. DNA for the CDR3: TGTGCCAGCAGCCCGGGTCCCAACAATGAGCAGTTCTTC. The full variable domain, with the rest looked up from reference TRBV7-2 and TRBJ2-1, is GAGVSQSPSNKVTEKGKDVELRCDPISGHTALYWYRQSLGQGLEFLIYFQGNSAPDKSGLPSDRFSAERTGGSVSTLTIQRTQQEDSAVYLCASSPGPNNEQFFGPGTRLTVL.

V is TRBV5-4 and J is TRBJ2-3; tentatively, D is TRBD1 (6 bases). Germline CDR1 and CDR2: SGHNT and YYREEE (reference sequence). There are 15 residues in the CDR3. V shed 4 bases and J shed 9 bases, with 21 bases lying between them. The CDR3 DNA reads TGTGCCAGCAGCCCCCCCCTACAATCGCAGGGGACGCAGTATTTT. It codes for CASSPPLQSQGTQYF.

The chain joins TRBV6-5 to TRBJ1-1, with a possible D match to TRBD1 (5 bases). The V gene lost 2 bases and the J gene lost 0 bases, with 7 bases spanning the gap. This CDR3 has 14 residues. Germline V lookup: CDR1 MNHEY, CDR2 SVGAGI. The DNA for the CDR3 is TGTGCCAGCAGTTACCTGGACATGAACACTGAAGCTTTCTTT. The encoded protein is CASSYLDMNTEAFF.

The chain recombines TRBV30 with TRBJ2-1, with D perhaps being TRBD1 or TRBD2 (5 bases each). Deletions cut 5 bases from V and 7 bases from J, with 18 bases between. From germline, CDR1 is GTSNPN and CDR2 SVGIG (reference sequence). There are 14 residues in the CDR3. The CDR3, as DNA: TGTGCCTGGGGGTCTGTAGGGACGAGAAATGAGCAGTTCTTC. Translation gives CAWGSVGTRNEQFF. The full variable domain, in which reference TRBV30 and TRBJ2-1 provide the parts outside the CDR3, is SQTIHQWPATLVQPVGSPLSLECTVEGTSNPNLYWYRQAAGRGLQLLFYSVGIGQISSEVPQNLSASRPQDRQFILSSKKLLLSDSGFYLCAWGSVGTRNEQFFGPGTRLTVL.

This clone was counted only a few times. V and J are TRBV6-5 and TRBJ1-2; 7 bases line up with TRBD1. Germline CDR1 reads MNHEY; CDR2 reads SVGAGI. Trimming at V came to 2 bases and at J to 11 bases, leaving 2 bases not matched to a gene. This CDR3 contains 11 residues. The CDR3 DNA reads TGTGCCAGCAGTTACCAGGGGGTGTACACCTTC. Its translation: CASSYQGVYTF.

This clone was found a few times. For the CDR3, the DNA is TGTGCCAGCAGTTACTCTCGGACTCCCGGGGGGGGCCAGTACTTC. It specifies CASSYSRTPGGGQYF. The chain has TRBV6-5 and TRBJ2-5, with 8 bases identical to TRBD2. Germline V gives CDR1 MNHEY, CDR2 SVGAGI. CDR3 length equals 15 residues. The trim removed 0 bases at V and 10 bases at J, leaving 10 bases unmatched.

The rearrangement links TRBV9 to TRBJ2-1; 13 positions agree with TRBD2. Germline CDR1 is SGDLS and CDR2 is YYNGEE. The CDR3 has 16 residues. The ends lost 2 bases at V and 8 bases at J; junction bases unmatched: 7. The CDR3 spells CASSVGTSGVGHEQFF. CDR3 DNA sequence: TGTGCCAGCAGCGTGGGGACTAGCGGGGTTGGGCATGAGCAGTTCTTC.

The V call is TRBV2, the J call TRBJ2-2; no clear D. Germline lookup yields CDR1 SNHLY and CDR2 FYNNEI. This CDR3 comprises 15 residues. Trimming removed 4 bases from V and 5 bases from J, with 14 bases in between. CDR3: CASSVRLPPTGELFF. DNA for the CDR3: TGTGCCAGCAGTGTGAGGCTCCCCCCAACCGGGGAGCTGTTTTTT.

The genes are TRBV7-2 and TRBJ1-1; D call uncertain. Germline V gene lookup returns CDR1 SGHTA and CDR2 FQGNSA. The CDR3 spans 14 residues. V was clipped by 5 bases and J by 3 bases, with 13 bases between them. CDR3 nucleotide sequence: TGTGCCAGCAGCAAAGGGCGGGGATACACTGAAGCTTTCTTT. Translating gives CASSKGRGYTEAFF.

The chain links TRBV6-1 to TRBJ2-4, with 8 bases identical to TRBD2. The CDR3 length is 14 residues. V lost 5 bases, J lost 5 bases, and 5 bases stayed unmatched. The germline V gene encodes CDR1 MNHNS and CDR2 SASEGT. The CDR3 here is CASSPIAGQNIQYF. In DNA form, the CDR3 reads TGTGCCAGCAGTCCAATAGCGGGGCAAAACATTCAGTACTTC.

DNA of the CDR3: TGCGCCAGCAGCCGCAACAGGGAGGGAGATACGCAGTATTTT. This codes for CASSRNREGDTQYF. V and J are TRBV4-1 and TRBJ2-3, with a tentative D call TRBD2 (7 bases). Germline V gene lookup returns CDR1 MGHRA and CDR2 YSYEKL. CDR3 size: 14 residues. The germline V and J ends were trimmed by 4 bases and 5 bases, with 13 bases remaining between them.

The chain combines TRBV7-9 with TRBJ2-5, with no clear D. Germline CDR1 is SEHNR and CDR2 is FQNEAQ (reference sequence). This CDR3 is built from 15 residues. The V and J ends lost 5 bases and 4 bases respectively, with 17 bases between them. The CDR3 coding sequence is TGTGCCAGCAGCCAACGTGGCGAAGTGGTAGAGACCCAGTACTTC. This translates into CASSQRGEVVETQYF.

Sample share makes this clone medium-sized. The CDR3 is CASSVTREQYF. The CDR3 DNA is TGTGCCAGCAGCGTAACAAGAGAGCAGTACTTC. The chain links TRBV2 to TRBJ2-7; D ambiguous. This CDR3 is 11 amino acids long. CDR1 and CDR2 (germline): SNHLY, FYNNEI. Trimming removed 6 bases from V and 7 bases from J, with 10 bases in between. The whole variable domain, filled in from reference TRBV2 and TRBJ2-7, reads EPEVTQTPSHQVTQMGQEVILRCVPISNHLYFYWYRQILGQKVEFLVSFYNNEISEKSEIFDDQFSVERPDGSNFTLKIRSTKLEDSAMYFCASSVTREQYFGPGTRLTVT.

The chain couples TRBV7-3 to TRBJ1-2; D might be TRBD1 (5 bases). Germline CDR1 reads SGHTA; CDR2 reads FQGTGA. CDR3 length: 13 residues. Trimming pared 5 bases from V and 7 bases from J, leaving 14 bases between. As DNA, the CDR3 is TGTGCCAGCAGCCCTTCGGGGGTTGGTGGCTACACCTTC. Amino acids: CASSPSGVGGYTF.

The rearrangement uses TRBV4-2 and TRBJ2-7, with TRBD1 as a possible D gene (6 bases). V dropped 0 bases and J dropped 3 bases, with 12 bases sitting between them. The CDR3 totals 15 residues. The V gene's germline CDR1 is LGHNA and CDR2 YNFKEQ. In nucleotides, the CDR3 is TGTGCCAGCAGCCAAGATCGGGACACTATCTACGAGCAGTACTTC. This sequence encodes CASSQDRDTIYEQYF.

The rearrangement uses TRBV7-8 and TRBJ1-1; possible D gene TRBD1, 5 bases. The CDR3 contains 14 residues. V was shortened by 0 bases and J by 7 bases, with 12 bases between the two germline ends. Per the germline V gene, CDR1 is SGHVS and CDR2 is FQNEAQ. The CDR3 sequence: CASSLAKGRIEAFF. The CDR3 DNA follows: TGTGCCAGCAGCTTAGCGAAGGGGCGGATTGAAGCTTTCTTT.

V usage is TRBV6-5 and J usage is TRBJ1-1, with unresolved D. The ends were cut back, 5 bases at V and 4 bases at J, with 11 bases in the middle. Germline values: CDR1 MNHEY, CDR2 SVGAGI. The CDR3 covers 13 residues. CDR3: CASSPNLGTEAFF. The CDR3 nucleotides read TGTGCCAGCAGTCCTAATCTGGGCACTGAAGCTTTCTTT.

The chain combines TRBV7-2 with TRBJ2-4; D is uncertain. The CDR3 extends over 15 amino acids. Germline lookup yields CDR1 SGHTA and CDR2 FQGNSA. Trimming removed 0 bases from V and 1 base from J, with 7 bases in between. The CDR3: CASSLAGWAKNIQYF. The DNA of the CDR3 is TGTGCCAGCAGCTTAGCGGGGTGGGCCAAAAACATTCAGTACTTC.

This chain uses TRBV7-6 with TRBJ1-2; the D gene is possibly TRBD1 (5 bases). Trimming took off 0 bases at V and 6 bases at J, with 8 bases between the two ends. The CDR3 sequence is 13 residues long. Germline CDR1 is SGHVS and CDR2 is FNYEAQ. CDR3 bases: TGTGCCAGCAGCTTAGCGTCAGGGAATGGCTACACCTTC. Amino acids: CASSLASGNGYTF.